This T cell receptor (beta chain) was captured in a study of blood T cell repertoires in COVID-19. V lost 8 bases and J 4 bases, leaving 15 bases between the germline ends. The germline V gene encodes CDR1 SGHTA and CDR2 FQGNSA. The CDR3 spans 14 residues. TCRdb's table, derived via immunoSEQ multiplex PCR, lists solely in-frame clones and lacks some. The sample comprises 100,000 to 150,000 clones, about 88% of which are singletons, and approximately 1% rests with the top ten. The sample comprised peripheral blood. The TCR was taken from an elderly woman with acute or convalescent COVID-19. The V call is TRBV7-2, the J call TRBJ2-1; tentative D call: TRBD2 (7 bases). The CDR3 nucleotides are TGTGCCAGCTCGCGGGGGCCGTTTTACAATGAGCAGTTCTTC. This sequence encodes CASSRGPFYNEQFF.